This T cell receptor beta chain was observed in a study of CD8+ T cells in alopecia areata. Across the study: Treated patients were dosed with oral tofacitinib, taking 5 to 10 mg twice daily.

Extracted from the samples, RNA was reverse transcribed into cDNA to serve as the sequencing template. The table came from immunoSEQ multiplex PCR; TCRdb's copy has only in-frame clones and leaves some out. This table has 150,000 to 200,000 clones, about 55% appearing once. The CDR3 loop spans 14 amino acids. Germline lookup yields CDR1 MNHEY and CDR2 SVGAGI. J gave up 5 bases and V 6 bases, and 9 bases lay outside the gene matches. Treatment reported: oral pan-JAK inhibitor, 5-10 mg twice daily. Lesional scalp tissue (obtained by punch biopsy) and peripheral blood were collected from alopecia areata patients. The authors sorted CD4+ and CD8+ T cells from PBMCs.

The source material was CD8+ T cells sorted from blood, sampled at week 24, from a patient treated with tofacitinib. The rearrangement joins TRBV6-5 to TRBJ1-1; 7 bases match TRBD1. This receptor was identified in a human donor with alopecia areata. CDR3 in amino acids: CASSPGGAGTEAFF. The CDR3 nucleotides are TGTGCCAGCAGCCCAGGGGGAGCAGGAACTGAAGCTTTCTTT.